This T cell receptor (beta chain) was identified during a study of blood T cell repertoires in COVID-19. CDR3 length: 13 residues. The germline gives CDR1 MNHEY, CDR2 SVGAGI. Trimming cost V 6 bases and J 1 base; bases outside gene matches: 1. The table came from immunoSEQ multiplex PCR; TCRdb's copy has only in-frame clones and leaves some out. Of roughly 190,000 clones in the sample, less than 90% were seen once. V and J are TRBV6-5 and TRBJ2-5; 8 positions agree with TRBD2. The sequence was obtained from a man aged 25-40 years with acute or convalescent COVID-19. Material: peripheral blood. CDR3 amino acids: CASRGLGQETQYF. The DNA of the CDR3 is TGTGCCAGCAGGGGACTAGGCCAAGAGACCCAGTACTTC.